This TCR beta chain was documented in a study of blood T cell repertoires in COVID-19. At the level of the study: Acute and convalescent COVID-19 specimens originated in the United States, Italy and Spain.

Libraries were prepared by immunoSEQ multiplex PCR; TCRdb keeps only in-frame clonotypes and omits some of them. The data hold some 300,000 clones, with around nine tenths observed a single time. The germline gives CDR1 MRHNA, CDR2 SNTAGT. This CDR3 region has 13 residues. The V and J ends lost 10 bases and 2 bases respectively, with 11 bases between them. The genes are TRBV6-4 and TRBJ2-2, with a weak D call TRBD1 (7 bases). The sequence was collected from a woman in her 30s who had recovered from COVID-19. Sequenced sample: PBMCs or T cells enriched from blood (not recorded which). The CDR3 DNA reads TGTGCCACGCGGGACAGTAACACCGGGGAGCTGTTTTTT. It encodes CATRDSNTGELFF.